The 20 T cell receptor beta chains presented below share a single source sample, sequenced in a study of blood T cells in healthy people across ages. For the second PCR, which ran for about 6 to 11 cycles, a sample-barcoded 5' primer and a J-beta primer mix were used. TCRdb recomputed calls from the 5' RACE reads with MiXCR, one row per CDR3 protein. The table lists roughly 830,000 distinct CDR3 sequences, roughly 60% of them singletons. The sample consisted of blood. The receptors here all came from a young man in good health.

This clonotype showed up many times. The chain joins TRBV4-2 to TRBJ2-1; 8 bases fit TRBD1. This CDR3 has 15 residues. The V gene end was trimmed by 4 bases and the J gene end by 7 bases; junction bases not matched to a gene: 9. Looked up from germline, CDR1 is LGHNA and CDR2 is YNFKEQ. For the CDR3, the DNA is TGTGCCAGCAGCCCTTTCAGGGGGCGGCGTAATGAGCAGTTCTTC. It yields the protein CASSPFRGRRNEQFF.

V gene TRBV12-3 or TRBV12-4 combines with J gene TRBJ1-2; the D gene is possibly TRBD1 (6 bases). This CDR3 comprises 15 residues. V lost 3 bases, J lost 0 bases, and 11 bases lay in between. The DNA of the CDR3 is TGTGCCAGCAGTTTCTCGGACAGAGCTAACTATGGCTACACCTTC. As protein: CASSFSDRANYGYTF.

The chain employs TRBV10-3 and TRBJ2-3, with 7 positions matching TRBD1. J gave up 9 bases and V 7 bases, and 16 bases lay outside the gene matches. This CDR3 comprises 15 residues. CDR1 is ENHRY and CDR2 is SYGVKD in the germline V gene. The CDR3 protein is CAIKGAGAGPGTQYF. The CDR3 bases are TGTGCCATCAAGGGGGCAGGGGCCGGCCCTGGGACGCAGTATTTT.

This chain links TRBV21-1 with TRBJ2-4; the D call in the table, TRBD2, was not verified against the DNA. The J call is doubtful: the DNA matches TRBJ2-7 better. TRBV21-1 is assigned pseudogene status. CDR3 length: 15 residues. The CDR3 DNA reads TGTGCCAGCACAGAGAAGGTGCGGGGGGTTTACGAGCAGTACTTC. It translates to CASTEKVRGVYEQYF.

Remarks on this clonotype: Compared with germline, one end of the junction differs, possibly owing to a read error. This chain's CDR3 is CAVSESGLAALETQYF. The CDR3 DNA is TGTGCCGTCAGTGAGTCGGGCCTAGCGGCTCTGGAGACCCAGTACTTC. V and J are TRBV10-3 and TRBJ2-7; 7 nucleotides align to TRBD2. The J call may be faulty, since TRBJ2-5 better matches the DNA end. The CDR3 spans 16 residues. Germline V gene sequence: CDR1 ENHRY, CDR2 SYGVKD.

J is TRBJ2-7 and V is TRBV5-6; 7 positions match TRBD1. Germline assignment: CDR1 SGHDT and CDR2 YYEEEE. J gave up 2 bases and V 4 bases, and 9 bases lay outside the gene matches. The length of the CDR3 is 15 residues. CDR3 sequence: CASSLGATGAYEQYF. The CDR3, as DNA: TGTGCCAGCAGCCTGGGGGCTACAGGGGCCTACGAGCAGTACTTC.

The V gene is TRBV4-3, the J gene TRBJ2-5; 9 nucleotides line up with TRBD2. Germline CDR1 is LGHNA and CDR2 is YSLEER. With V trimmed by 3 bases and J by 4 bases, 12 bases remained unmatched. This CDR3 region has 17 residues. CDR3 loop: CASSQTRHLRGGETQYF. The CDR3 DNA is TGCGCCAGCAGCCAGACCAGACACTTGCGGGGGGGAGAGACCCAGTACTTC.

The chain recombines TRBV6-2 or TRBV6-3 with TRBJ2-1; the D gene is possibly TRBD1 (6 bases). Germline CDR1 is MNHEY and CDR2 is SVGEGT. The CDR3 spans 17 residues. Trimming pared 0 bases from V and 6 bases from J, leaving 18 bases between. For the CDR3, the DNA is TGTGCCAGCAGTTACTCGAAGGCTTACAGGGACGGCAATGAGCAGTTCTTC. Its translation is CASSYSKAYRDGNEQFF.

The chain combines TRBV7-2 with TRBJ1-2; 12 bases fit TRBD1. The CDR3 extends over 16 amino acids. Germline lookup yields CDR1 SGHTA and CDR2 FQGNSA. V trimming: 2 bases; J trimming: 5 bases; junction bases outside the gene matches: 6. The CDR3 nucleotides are TGTGCCAGCAGCTTACGCGGGACAGGGGGCGCATATGGCTACACCTTC. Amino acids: CASSLRGTGGAYGYTF. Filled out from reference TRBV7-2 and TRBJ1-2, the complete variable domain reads GAGVSQSPSNKVTEKGKDVELRCDPISGHTALYWYRQSLGQGLEFLIYFQGNSAPDKSGLPSDRFSAERTGGSVSTLTIQRTQQEDSAVYLCASSLRGTGGAYGYTFGSGTRLTVV.

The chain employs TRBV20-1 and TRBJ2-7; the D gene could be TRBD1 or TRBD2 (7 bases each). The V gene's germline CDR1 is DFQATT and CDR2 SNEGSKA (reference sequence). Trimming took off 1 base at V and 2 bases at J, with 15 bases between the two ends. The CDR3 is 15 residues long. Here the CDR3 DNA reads TGCAGTGCTAGAGGTGCGACAGGGACTACCTACGAGCAGTACTTC. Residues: CSARGATGTTYEQYF.

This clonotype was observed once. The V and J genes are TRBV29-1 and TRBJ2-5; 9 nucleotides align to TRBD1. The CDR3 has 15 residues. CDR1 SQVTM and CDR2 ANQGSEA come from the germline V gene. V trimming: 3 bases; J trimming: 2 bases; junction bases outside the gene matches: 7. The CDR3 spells CSVDPLTGGQETQYF. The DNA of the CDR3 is TGCAGCGTTGACCCTCTGACAGGGGGGCAAGAGACCCAGTACTTC.

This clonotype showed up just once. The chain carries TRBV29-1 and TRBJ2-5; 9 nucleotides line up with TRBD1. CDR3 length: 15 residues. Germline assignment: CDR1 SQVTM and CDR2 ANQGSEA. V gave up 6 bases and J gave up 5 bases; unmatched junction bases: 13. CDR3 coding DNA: TGCAGCGTCGAACCGAGGACAGGGGTAGAGGAGACCCAGTACTTC. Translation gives CSVEPRTGVEETQYF.

In DNA, the CDR3 is TGCGCCAGCAGCCACCCCGGAGGGGCTCTTTCCTACAATGAGCAGTTCTTC. As protein: CASSHPGGALSYNEQFF. This chain joins TRBV4-3 and TRBJ2-1, with D possibly matching TRBD2 (6 bases). Germline V CDR1 and CDR2: LGHNA, YSLEER. Trimming took 3 bases from V and 1 from J, leaving 16 bases between them. The CDR3 length is 17 residues.

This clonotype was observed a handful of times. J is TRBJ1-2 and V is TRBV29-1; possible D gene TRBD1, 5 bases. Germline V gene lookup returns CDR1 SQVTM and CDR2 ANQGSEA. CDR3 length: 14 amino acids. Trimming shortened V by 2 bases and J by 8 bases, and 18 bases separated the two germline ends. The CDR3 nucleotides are TGCAGCGTTGAAACCAGGGCTCAGGTGAGGGGCTACACCTTC. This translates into CSVETRAQVRGYTF.

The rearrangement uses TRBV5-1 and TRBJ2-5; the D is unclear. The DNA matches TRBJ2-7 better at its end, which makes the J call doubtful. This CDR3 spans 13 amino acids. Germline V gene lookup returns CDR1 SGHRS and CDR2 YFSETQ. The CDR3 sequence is CASSFEGNSEQYF. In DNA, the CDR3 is TGCGCCAGCAGCTTTGAAGGGAATTCCGAGCAGTACTTC.

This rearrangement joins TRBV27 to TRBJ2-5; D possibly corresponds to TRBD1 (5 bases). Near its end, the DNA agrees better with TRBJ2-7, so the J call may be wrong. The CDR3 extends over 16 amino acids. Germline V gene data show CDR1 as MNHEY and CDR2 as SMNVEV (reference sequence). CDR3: CASSLMGQGETYEQYF. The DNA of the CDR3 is TGTGCCAGCAGTTTAATGGGGCAGGGCGAGACCTACGAGCAGTACTTC.

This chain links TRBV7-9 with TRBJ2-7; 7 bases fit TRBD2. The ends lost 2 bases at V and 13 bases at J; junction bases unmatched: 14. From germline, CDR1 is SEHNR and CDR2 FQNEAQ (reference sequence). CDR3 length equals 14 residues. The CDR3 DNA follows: TGTGCCAGCAGCTTAACGAGGACCCTAGCGGCTCAATACTTC. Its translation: CASSLTRTLAAQYF.

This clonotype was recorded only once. The CDR3 nucleotides are TGTGCCACCAGCGGCGACAGGGATTATAATTCACCCCTCCACTTT. Protein: CATSGDRDYNSPLHF. The rearrangement uses TRBV15 and TRBJ1-6; 7 positions agree with TRBD1. V was clipped by 5 bases and J by 4 bases; unmatched bases: 5. The CDR3 covers 15 residues. Germline-derived CDR1 and CDR2 are LNHNV and YYDKDF (reference sequence).

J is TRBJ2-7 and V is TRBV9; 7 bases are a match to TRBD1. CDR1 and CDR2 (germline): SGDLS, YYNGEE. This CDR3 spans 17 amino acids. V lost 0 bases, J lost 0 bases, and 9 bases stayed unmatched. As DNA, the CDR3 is TGTGCCAGCAGCGTAGAGAGGGGCGACAGGGCCTCCTACGAGCAGTACTTC. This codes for CASSVERGDRASYEQYF.

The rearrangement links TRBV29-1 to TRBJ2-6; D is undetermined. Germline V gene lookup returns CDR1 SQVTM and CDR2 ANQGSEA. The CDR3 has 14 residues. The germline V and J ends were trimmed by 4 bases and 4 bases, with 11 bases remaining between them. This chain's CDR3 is CSVGGVEGANVLTF. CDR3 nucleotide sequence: TGCAGCGTTGGTGGTGTGGAAGGGGCCAACGTCCTGACTTTC.